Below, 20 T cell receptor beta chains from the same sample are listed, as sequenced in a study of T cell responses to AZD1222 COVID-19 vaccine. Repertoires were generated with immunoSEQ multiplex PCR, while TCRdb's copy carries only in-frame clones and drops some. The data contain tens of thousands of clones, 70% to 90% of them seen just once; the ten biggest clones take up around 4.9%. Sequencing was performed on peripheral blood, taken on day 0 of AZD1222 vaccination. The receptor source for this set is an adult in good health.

DNA for the CDR3: TGTGCCAGCAGCCCTGGGGGCTGGGGGTACTATGGCTACACCTTC. Amino acids: CASSPGGWGYYGYTF. This rearrangement joins TRBV5-4 to TRBJ1-2; D is perhaps TRBD1 (6 bases). The length of the CDR3 is 15 residues. V was clipped by 4 bases and J by 3 bases, with 16 bases between them. Germline-derived CDR1 and CDR2 are SGHNT and YYREEE (reference sequence).

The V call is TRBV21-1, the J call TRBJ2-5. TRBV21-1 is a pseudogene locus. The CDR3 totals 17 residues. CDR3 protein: CASSAREEDPGRETQYF. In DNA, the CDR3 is TGTGCCAGCAGCGCGCGAGAGGAGGACCCGGGACGAGAGACCCAGTACTTC.

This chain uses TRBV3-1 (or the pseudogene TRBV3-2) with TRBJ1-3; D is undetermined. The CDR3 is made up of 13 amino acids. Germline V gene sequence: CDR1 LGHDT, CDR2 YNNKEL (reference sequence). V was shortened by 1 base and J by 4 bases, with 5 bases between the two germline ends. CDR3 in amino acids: CASSQVGGNTIYF. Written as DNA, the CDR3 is TGTGCCAGCAGCCAAGTGGGGGGAAACACCATATATTTT.

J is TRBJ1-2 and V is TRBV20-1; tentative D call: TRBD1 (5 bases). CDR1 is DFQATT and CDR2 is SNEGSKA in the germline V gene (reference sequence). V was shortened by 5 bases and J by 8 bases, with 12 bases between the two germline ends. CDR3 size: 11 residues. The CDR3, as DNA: TGCAGTGCTGAAAGGGGAGGAGGCTACACCTTC. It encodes CSAERGGGYTF.

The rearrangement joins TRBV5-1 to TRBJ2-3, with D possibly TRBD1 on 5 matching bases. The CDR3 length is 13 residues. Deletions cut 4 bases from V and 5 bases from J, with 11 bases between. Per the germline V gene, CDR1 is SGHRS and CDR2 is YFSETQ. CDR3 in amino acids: CASSPQGIDTQYF. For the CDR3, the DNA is TGCGCCAGCAGCCCTCAGGGCATAGATACGCAGTATTTT.

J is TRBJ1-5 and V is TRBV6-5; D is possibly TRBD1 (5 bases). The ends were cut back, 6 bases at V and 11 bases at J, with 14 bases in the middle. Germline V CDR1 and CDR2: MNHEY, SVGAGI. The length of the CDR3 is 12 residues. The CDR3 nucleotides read TGTGCCAGCAGCGGGGGGACCGCGGCCCAGCATTTT. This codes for CASSGGTAAQHF.

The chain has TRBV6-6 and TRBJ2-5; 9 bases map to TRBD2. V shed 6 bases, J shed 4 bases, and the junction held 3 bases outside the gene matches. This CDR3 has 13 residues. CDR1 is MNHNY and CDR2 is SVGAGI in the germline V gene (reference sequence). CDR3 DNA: TGTGCCAGCAGGTTTAGCGGGGGAGAGACCCAGTACTTC. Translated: CASRFSGGETQYF.

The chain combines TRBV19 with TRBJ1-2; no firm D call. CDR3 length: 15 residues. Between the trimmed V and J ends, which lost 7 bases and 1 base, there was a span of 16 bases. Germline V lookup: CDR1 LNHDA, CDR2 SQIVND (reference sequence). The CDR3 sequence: CASTSSGPLNYGYTF. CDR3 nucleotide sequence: TGTGCCAGTACCAGCTCCGGCCCGCTTAACTATGGCTACACCTTC. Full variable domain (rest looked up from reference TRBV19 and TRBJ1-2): DGGITQSPKYLFRKEGQNVTLSCEQNLNHDAMYWYRQDPGQGLRLIYYSQIVNDFQKGDIAEGYSVSREKKESFPLTVTSAQKNPTAFYLCASTSSGPLNYGYTFGSGTRLTVV.

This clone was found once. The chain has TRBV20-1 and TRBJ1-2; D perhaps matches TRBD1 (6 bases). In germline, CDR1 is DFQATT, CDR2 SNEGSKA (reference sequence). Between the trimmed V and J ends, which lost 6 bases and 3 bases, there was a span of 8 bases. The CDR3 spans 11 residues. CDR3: CSARGDYGYTF. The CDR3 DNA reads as TGCAGTGCCAGGGGTGACTATGGCTACACCTTC.

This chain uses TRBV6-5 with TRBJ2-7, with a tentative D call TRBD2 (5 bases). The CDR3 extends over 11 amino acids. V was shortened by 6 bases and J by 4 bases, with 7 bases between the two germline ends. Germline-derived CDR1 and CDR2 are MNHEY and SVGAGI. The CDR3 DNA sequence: TGTGCCAGCAGCGCGGGTTACGAGCAGTACTTC. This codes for CASSAGYEQYF.

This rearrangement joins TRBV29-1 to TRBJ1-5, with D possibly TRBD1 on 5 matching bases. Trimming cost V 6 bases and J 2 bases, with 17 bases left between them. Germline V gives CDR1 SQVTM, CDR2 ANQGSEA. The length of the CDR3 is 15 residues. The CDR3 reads CSVSPGAGGNQPQHF. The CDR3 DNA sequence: TGCAGCGTATCCCCCGGGGCAGGAGGCAATCAGCCCCAGCATTTT.

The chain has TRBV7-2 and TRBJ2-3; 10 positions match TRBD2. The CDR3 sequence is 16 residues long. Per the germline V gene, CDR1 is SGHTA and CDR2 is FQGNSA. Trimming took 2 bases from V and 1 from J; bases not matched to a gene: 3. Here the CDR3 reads CASSLILAGGTDTQYF. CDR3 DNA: TGTGCCAGCAGCTTAATTCTAGCGGGGGGCACAGATACGCAGTATTTT.

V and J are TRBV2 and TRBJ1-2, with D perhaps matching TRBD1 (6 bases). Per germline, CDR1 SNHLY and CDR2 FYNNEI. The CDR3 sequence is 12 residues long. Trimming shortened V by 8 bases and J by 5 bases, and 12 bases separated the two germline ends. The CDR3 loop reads CASGSGTYGYTF. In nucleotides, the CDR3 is TGTGCCAGCGGCTCCGGGACATATGGCTACACCTTC.

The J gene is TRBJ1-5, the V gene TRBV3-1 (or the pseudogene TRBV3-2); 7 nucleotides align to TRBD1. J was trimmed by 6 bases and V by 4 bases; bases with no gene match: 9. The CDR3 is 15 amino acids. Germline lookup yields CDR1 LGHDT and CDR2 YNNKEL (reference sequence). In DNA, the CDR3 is TGTGCCAGCAGCCCAAAACTGACAGGGTCTCAGCCCCAGCATTTT. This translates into CASSPKLTGSQPQHF.

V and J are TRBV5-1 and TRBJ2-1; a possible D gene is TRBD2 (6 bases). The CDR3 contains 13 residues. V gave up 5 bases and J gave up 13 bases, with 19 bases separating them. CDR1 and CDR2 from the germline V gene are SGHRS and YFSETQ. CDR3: CASRGEGGLVQFF. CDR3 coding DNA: TGCGCCAGCAGAGGGGAAGGAGGGCTGGTACAGTTCTTC.

This CDR3 reads CASSLARHGGSTDTQYF. The CDR3 bases are TGTGCCAGCAGCTTGGCCCGACACGGGGGTAGCACAGATACGCAGTATTTT. The chain joins TRBV5-4 to TRBJ2-3; tentatively, D is TRBD2 (6 bases). In germline, CDR1 is SGHNT, CDR2 YYREEE (reference sequence). Between the trimmed V and J ends, which lost 0 bases and 0 bases, there was a span of 14 bases. The CDR3 sequence is 17 residues long.

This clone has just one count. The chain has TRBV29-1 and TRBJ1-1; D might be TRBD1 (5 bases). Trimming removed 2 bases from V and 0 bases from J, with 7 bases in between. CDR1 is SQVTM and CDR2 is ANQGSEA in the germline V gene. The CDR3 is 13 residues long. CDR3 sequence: CSVETGVNTEAFF. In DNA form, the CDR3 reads TGCAGCGTTGAAACGGGGGTGAACACTGAAGCTTTCTTT.

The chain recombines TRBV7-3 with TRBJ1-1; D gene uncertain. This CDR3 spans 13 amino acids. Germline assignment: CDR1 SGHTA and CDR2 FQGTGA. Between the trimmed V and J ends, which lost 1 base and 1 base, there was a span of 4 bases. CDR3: CASSLMENTEAFF. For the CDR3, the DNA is TGTGCCAGCAGCTTAATGGAGAACACTGAAGCTTTCTTT. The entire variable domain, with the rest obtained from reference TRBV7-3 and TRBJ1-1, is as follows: GAGVSQTPSNKVTEKGKYVELRCDPISGHTALYWYRQSLGQGPEFLIYFQGTGAADDSGLPNDRFFAVRPEGSVSTLKIQRTERGDSAVYLCASSLMENTEAFFGQGTRLTVV.

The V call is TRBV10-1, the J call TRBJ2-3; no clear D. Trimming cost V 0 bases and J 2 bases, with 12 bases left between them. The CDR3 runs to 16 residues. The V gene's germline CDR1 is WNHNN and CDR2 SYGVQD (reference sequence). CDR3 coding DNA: TGCGCCAGCAGTGAGTCGAAGGCTAGTTTCACAGATACGCAGTATTTT. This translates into CASSESKASFTDTQYF.

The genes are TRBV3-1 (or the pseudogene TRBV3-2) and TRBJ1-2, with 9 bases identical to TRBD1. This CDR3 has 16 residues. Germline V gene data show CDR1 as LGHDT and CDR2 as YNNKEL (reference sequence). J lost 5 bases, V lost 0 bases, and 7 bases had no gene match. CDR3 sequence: CASSQESRTGEYGYTF. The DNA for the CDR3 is TGTGCCAGCAGCCAAGAGAGCAGGACAGGGGAGTATGGCTACACCTTC.